A selection of T cell receptor beta chains follows, all from one sample in a study of blood T cells in healthy people across ages. A single record per CDR3 protein comes from TCRdb applying MiXCR to the 5' RACE reads. The table lists some 710,000 distinct CDR3 sequences, around 50% of them singletons, with 15% to 20% in the top ten. Material: blood. The receptor source for this set is an elderly man in good health. CDR3s include the opening cysteine and the closing phenylalanine or tryptophan. D genes are given only for firm matches. A row's size may be missing; if present it is once, few, many or a size class.

D gene | J gene | clone size | V gene | CDR3 DNA | CDR3 protein
- | TRBJ1-2 | - | TRBV20-1 | TGCAGTGCTAGAGTTTCTCAGGGGTGGGACTATGGCTACACCTTC | CSARVSQGWDYGYTF
- | TRBJ1-2 | - | TRBV7-2 | TGTGCCAGCAGCTCGACACCGGAGGCCTATGGCTACACCTTC | CASSSTPEAYGYTF
- | TRBJ1-3 | - | TRBV5-1 | TGCGCCAGCAGCCAGTCCCCGGGGGCTGGAAACACCATATATTTT | CASSQSPGAGNTIYF
- | TRBJ1-6 | - | TRBV4-2 | TGTGCCAGCAGCCAAGTGGACAGCAGTGATTCACCCCTCCACTTT | CASSQVDSSDSPLHF
TRBD1 | TRBJ2-3 | - | TRBV7-2 | TGTGCCAGCAGCGTAACAGGGGGCTGGACAGATACGCAGTATTTT | CASSVTGGWTDTQYF
- | TRBJ2-3 | - | TRBV7-3 | TGTGCCAGCAGCTGGCGTGCCACTAGCACAGATACGCAGTATTTT | CASSWRATSTDTQYF
- | TRBJ1-4 | many | TRBV28 | TGTGCCAGCAGTGTTTTGCGCCTTGCAACTAATGAAAAACTGTTTTTT | CASSVLRLATNEKLFF
- | TRBJ2-1 | - | TRBV11-3 | TGTGCCAGCAGCTTAATGATGGAGAGGCGCGAGCAGTTCTTC | CASSLMMERREQFF
TRBD1 | TRBJ2-2 | - | TRBV2 | TGTGCCAGCAGAGACAGGGGGGCCACCGGGGAGCTGTTTTTT | CASRDRGATGELFF
TRBD2 | TRBJ2-1 | - | TRBV27 | TGTGCCAGCAGTCCCAGAGCGGGAGGGCCCTCCAATGAGCAGTTCTTC | CASSPRAGGPSNEQFF
- | TRBJ2-1 | - | TRBV18 | TGTGCCGCAGAGGCGGACGGAAGGAGGGGCAATGAGCAGTTCTTC | CAAEADGRRGNEQFF